This T cell receptor (beta chain) was obtained from a study of blood T cell repertoires in COVID-19 (dated by TCRdb to 2020 to 2021). Background for the entire study: Samples from collaborators originated in the United States, Italy and Spain and spanned both the acute and convalescent phases of COVID-19. The sample metadata nearly always contained a de-identified subject ID, COVID-19 status, age in years and sex. The dataset comprised deeply sampled blood TCRbeta repertoires from subjects exposed to, actively infected with, or recovered from COVID-19. Where available, HLA class I and class II types were obtained from metadata supplied by the sample provider rather than from assay-based typing. The repertoires were made available in a free public database intended to serve as a resource for research on the immune response to SARS-CoV-2. The samples were drawn from two sources: the first 160 participants of the ongoing ImmuneRACE study, and fewer than 1,500 subjects contributed by 6 global collaborators. The prospective study material was composed of cDNA or gDNA derived from T cells, B-cell-depleted T cells, or PBMCs. What the work shows at the level of the full study, not this receptor alone: How much clinical and demographic metadata was included differed by source and by participant, and the metadata was provided uncurated.

V is trimmed back by 2 bases and J by 5 bases, and the junction contains 3 bases that no gene match accounts for. The CDR3 measures 13 amino acids from cysteine to phenylalanine. Of the read, only the CDR3 DNA is kept; its 39 bases are in frame from base 1. CDR1 and CDR2, per the germline V gene, are SGHRS and YFSETQ. Each collaborating institution followed its own protocols to collect whole blood in K2EDTA tubes. For TCRbeta analysis, collaborator samples were shipped as frozen whole blood, as isolated PBMCs, or as DNA extracted from either sample type. TCRbeta CDR3 regions were amplified from genomic DNA by means of the immunoSEQ Assay, a bias-controlled multiplex PCR. Concerning the study's data processing: Nucleated cell counts per sample were estimated from amplification of reference gene primers within the assay. To quantify the absolute abundance of each unique TCRbeta CDR3 rearrangement, sequence reads were collapsed and filtered. For each sample, productive Simpson clonality was calculated as the square root of Simpson's diversity index over productive rearrangements. TCRdb stores this immuneACCESS table with in-frame sequences only. Part of the clones is absent; in the studies checked, under half of the shortfall reflects unresolved V genes, and no reason is known for the rest. Clone size and V and J calls were adopted from that table, with D and trimming inferred from the DNA. The sample profile shows 70,000 to 95,000 clones; approximately 80% of them were found once. The ten largest clonotypes hold 16% of the sample.

About this clone itself: Its specific antigen is unknown. The record has no base qualities; no much larger clone is one base away.

This clonotype was sampled from a human donor in a cohort sampled during active COVID-19. The rearrangement joined TRBV5-1 to TRBJ1-1; 7 bases in the junction line up with TRBD1. Material for sequencing was peripheral blood. The encoded CDR3 is CASSFDRATEAFF. The nucleotide sequence reads TGCGCCAGCAGCTTTGACAGGGCGACTGAAGCTTTCTTT.